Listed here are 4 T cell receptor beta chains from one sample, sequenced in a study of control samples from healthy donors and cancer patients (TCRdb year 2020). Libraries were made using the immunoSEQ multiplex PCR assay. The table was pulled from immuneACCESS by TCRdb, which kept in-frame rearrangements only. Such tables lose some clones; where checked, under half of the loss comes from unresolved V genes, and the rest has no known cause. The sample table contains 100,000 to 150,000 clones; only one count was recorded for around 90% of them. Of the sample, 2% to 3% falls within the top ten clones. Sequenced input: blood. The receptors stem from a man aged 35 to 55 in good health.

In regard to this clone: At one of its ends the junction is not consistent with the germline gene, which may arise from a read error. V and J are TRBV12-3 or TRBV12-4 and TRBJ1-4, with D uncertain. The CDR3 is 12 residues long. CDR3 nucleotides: TGTGCCAGCAGGCGGACTACTGAAAAACTGTTTTTT. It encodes CASRRTTEKLFF.

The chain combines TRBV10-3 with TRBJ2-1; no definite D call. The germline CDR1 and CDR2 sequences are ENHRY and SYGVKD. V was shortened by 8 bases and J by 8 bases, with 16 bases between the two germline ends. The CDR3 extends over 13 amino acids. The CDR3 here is CAIRASRYDEQFF. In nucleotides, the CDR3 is TGTGCCATCCGAGCATCCAGGTATGATGAGCAGTTCTTC.

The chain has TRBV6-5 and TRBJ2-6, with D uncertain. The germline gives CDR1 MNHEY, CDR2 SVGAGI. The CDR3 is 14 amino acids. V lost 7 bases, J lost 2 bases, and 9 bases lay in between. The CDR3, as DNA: TGTGCCAGCATTTATTCGGCTGGGGCCAACGTCCTGACTTTC. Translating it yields CASIYSAGANVLTF.

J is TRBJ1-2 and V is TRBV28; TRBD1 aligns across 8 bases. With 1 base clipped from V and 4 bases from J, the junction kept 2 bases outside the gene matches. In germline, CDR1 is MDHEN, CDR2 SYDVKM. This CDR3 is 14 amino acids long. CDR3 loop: CASSLYQGAYGYTF. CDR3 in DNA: TGTGCCAGCAGTTTATACCAGGGGGCCTATGGCTACACCTTC.